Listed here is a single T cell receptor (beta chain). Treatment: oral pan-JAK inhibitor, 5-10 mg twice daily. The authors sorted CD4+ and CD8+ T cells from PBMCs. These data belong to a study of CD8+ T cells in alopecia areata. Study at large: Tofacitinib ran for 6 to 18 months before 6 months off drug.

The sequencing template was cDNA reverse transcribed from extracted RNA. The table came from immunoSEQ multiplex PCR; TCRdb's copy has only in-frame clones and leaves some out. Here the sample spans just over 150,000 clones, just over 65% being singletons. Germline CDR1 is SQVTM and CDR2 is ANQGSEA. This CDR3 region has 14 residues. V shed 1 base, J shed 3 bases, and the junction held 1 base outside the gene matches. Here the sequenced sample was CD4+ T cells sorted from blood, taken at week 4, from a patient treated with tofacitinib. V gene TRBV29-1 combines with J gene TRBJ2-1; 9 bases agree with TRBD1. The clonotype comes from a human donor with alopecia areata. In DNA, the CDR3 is TGCAGCGTTGAAGGGGGACAGGGCTACAATGAGCAGTTCTTC. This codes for CSVEGGQGYNEQFF.